Listed here is a single T cell receptor (beta chain). Its specificity is not known. The entry originates in a study of cytomegalovirus exposure and HLA in healthy donors. Likely unrecorded immune exposures existed in these nominally healthy donors. Study findings and constraints: Later analysis associated a missense DCLRE1C variant with TCR beta V- and J-gene trimming. Using a false discovery rate of 0.05, a later analysis showed that approximately 18,000 TCR beta sequences were associated with HLA alleles.

PCR used 60 Vbeta primers and 13 Jbeta primers. The authors' processing: In a later analysis, the count reached 74 million or so unique TCR beta chains, with roughly 12 million shared. Method: immunoSEQ multiplex PCR; TCRdb's copy keeps in-frame clones and lacks some. From that table come the V and J calls and clone size; the DNA was used to work out D and trimming. The sample data list some 30,000 clones. Sample: PBMCs. The receptor was isolated from a female donor in good health and CMV-seronegative.

In DNA, the CDR3 is TGCGCCAGCAGCCAAGAGTTGGCAGGGTCAAATAATGAAAAACTGTTTTTT. It is translated as CASSQELAGSNNEKLFF. The chain is built from TRBV4-3 and TRBJ1-4, with a tentative D call TRBD1 (5 bases). CDR3 length equals 17 residues. Trimming pared 0 bases from V and 4 bases from J, leaving 15 bases between. Germline CDR1 LGHNA, CDR2 YSLEER.